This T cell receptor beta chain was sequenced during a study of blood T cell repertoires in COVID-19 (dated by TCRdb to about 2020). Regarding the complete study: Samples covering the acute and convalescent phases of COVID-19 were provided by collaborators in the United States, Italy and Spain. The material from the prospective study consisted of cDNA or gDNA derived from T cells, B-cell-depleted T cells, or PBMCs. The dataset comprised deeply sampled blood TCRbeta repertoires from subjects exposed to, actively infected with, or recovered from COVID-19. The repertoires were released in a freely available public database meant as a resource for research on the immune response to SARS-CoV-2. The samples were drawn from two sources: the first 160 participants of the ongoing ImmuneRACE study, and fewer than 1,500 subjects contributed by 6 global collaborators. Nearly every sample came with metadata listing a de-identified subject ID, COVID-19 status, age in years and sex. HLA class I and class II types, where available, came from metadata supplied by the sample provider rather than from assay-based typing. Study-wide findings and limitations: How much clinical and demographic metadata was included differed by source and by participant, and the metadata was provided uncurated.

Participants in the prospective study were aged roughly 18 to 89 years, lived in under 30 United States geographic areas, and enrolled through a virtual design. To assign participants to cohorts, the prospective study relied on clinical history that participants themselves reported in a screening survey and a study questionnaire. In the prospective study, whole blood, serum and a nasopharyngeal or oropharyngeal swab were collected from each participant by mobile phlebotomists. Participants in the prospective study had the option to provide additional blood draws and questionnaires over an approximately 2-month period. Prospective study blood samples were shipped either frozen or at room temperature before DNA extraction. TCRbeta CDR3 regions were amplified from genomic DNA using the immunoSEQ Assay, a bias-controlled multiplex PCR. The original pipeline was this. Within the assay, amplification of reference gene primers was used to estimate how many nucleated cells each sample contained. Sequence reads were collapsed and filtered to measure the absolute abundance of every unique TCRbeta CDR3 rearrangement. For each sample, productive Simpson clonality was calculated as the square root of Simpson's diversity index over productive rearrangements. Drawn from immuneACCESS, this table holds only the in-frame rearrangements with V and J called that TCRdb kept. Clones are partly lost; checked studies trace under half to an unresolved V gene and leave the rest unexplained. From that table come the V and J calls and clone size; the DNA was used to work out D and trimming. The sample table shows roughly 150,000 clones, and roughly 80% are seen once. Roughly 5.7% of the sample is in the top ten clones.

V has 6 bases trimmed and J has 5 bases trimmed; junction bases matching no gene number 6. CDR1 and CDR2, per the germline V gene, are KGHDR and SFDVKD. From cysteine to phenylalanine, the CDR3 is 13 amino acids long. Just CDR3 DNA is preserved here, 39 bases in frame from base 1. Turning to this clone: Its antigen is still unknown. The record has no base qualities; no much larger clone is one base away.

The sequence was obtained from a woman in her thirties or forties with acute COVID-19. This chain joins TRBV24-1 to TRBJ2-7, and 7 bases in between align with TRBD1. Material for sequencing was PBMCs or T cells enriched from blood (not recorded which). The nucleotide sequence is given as TGTGCCACCAGTTCGGGACAGTCCCACGAGCAGTACTTC. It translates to CATSSGQSHEQYF.